The 24 T cell receptor beta chains in this list originate from one sample, sequenced in a study of blood T cell repertoires in COVID-19. Using immunoSEQ multiplex PCR, the repertoire was profiled, and TCRdb retains in-frame clones only, with some absent. The repertoire holds 120,000 to 150,000 clones, with more than 75% as singletons. The sample was peripheral blood. The receptors stem from a man between 60 and 70 years old with active or convalescent COVID-19.

The rearrangement links TRBV27 to TRBJ1-5, with D tentatively TRBD1 (6 bases). CDR1 and CDR2 (germline): MNHEY, SMNVEV (reference sequence). V lost 6 bases and J lost 5, with 20 bases in between. The CDR3 contains 16 residues. This chain's CDR3 is CASSLTGSYGDQPQHF. CDR3 bases: TGTGCCAGCAGCCTGACAGGATCTTATGGGGATCAGCCCCAGCATTTT.

Concerning this clone: The identical CDR3 is also encoded by other nucleotide sequences in the sample. The chain has TRBV28 and TRBJ1-2; 8 bases are a match to TRBD1. After removal of 2 bases from V and 5 bases from J, the junction contained 4 bases not matched to a gene. This CDR3 has 14 amino acids. Germline CDR1 is MDHEN and CDR2 is SYDVKM. CDR3 sequence (DNA): TGTGCCAGCAGTTTAGCGGACAGGGTGTATGGCTACACCTTC. Translation: CASSLADRVYGYTF.

V and J are TRBV3-1 (or the pseudogene TRBV3-2) and TRBJ1-5, with D perhaps TRBD1 (5 bases). The V gene's germline CDR1 is LGHDT and CDR2 YNNKEL (reference sequence). The CDR3 covers 14 residues. Trimming stripped 3 bases from V and 4 bases from J, with 10 bases between. The CDR3 DNA reads as TGTGCCAGCAGCCAGCAGACAGAAAATCAGCCCCAGCATTTT. It translates to CASSQQTENQPQHF.

The chain couples TRBV18 to TRBJ1-5, with D possibly being TRBD1 (6 bases). CDR1 and CDR2 from the germline V gene are KGHSH and LQKENI. The CDR3 covers 14 residues. V dropped 3 bases and J dropped 2 bases, with 8 bases sitting between them. The CDR3 sequence: CASSPSGGNQPQHF. The CDR3 bases are TGTGCCAGCTCACCCTCAGGGGGCAATCAGCCCCAGCATTTT.

The chain has TRBV24-1 and TRBJ2-3; D call uncertain. CDR1 KGHDR and CDR2 SFDVKD come from the germline V gene. Trimming took off 1 base at V and 7 bases at J, with 5 bases between the two ends. The CDR3 covers 12 residues. Here the CDR3 reads CATSDFFNTQYF. The CDR3 DNA reads TGTGCCACCAGTGATTTTTTTAATACGCAGTATTTT.

The chain carries TRBV7-6 and TRBJ2-1; TRBD2 aligns across 7 bases. V trimming: 1 base; J trimming: 5 bases; junction bases outside the gene matches: 8. Germline V gene lookup returns CDR1 SGHVS and CDR2 FNYEAQ. This CDR3 spans 16 amino acids. The CDR3 region has the DNA TGTGCCAGCAGCTTAGTGGCGCGGGAGTTCAACAATGAGCAGTTCTTC. Translation: CASSLVAREFNNEQFF.

This clone was recorded only once. The chain has TRBV30 and TRBJ1-2; D possibly corresponds to TRBD1 (6 bases). The CDR3 is made up of 18 amino acids. Per germline, CDR1 GTSNPN and CDR2 SVGIG (reference sequence). Trimming cost V 3 bases and J 1 base, with 24 bases left between them. CDR3 sequence reads: CAWSGGGPGEKGNYGYTF. CDR3 nucleotides: TGTGCCTGGAGCGGGGGAGGGCCAGGGGAGAAGGGTAACTATGGCTACACCTTC.

This clone was observed once. The CDR3 nucleotides read TGTGCCAGCAGTTATGCGCAGGGATGGGATACGCAGTATTTT. Its protein is CASSYAQGWDTQYF. V usage is TRBV6-6 and J usage is TRBJ2-3, with D perhaps matching TRBD1 (5 bases). The CDR3 spans 14 residues. V was trimmed by 3 bases and J by 6 bases, leaving 13 bases between them. Germline V gene sequence: CDR1 MNHNY, CDR2 SVGAGI (reference sequence).

The chain joins TRBV5-5 to TRBJ1-5; 8 nucleotides align to TRBD1. The CDR3 covers 15 residues. Germline values: CDR1 SGHKS, CDR2 YYEKEE (reference sequence). V shed 4 bases, J shed 3 bases, and the junction held 6 bases outside the gene matches. CDR3 nucleotide sequence: TGTGCCAGCAGCCAAGGACAGGGTAACAATCAGCCCCAGCATTTT. Residues: CASSQGQGNNQPQHF.

This clone was seen more than once but under ten times. V is TRBV14 and J is TRBJ1-2; D remains unclear. The CDR3 extends over 15 amino acids. Germline-derived CDR1 and CDR2 are SGHDN and FVKESK. Trimming shortened V by 4 bases and J by 0 bases, and 12 bases separated the two germline ends. CDR3 DNA: TGTGCCAGCAGCCCAATAGGAGGACCTAACTATGGCTACACCTTC. The encoded protein is CASSPIGGPNYGYTF.

This chain uses TRBV7-3 with TRBJ1-4; 8 bases match TRBD1. Germline V gene sequence: CDR1 SGHTA, CDR2 FQGTGA. CDR3 size: 13 residues. V gave up 5 bases and J gave up 8 bases; unmatched junction bases: 4. CDR3 nucleotide sequence: TGTGCCAGCAGCCAGTGGGACAGGGAAAAACTGTTTTTT. Encoded protein: CASSQWDREKLFF.

The chain employs TRBV19 and TRBJ1-2; 9 positions match TRBD1. Germline CDR1 and CDR2: LNHDA and SQIVND (reference sequence). With 5 bases clipped from V and 6 bases from J, the junction kept 10 bases outside the gene matches. The CDR3 consists of 15 residues. The CDR3 loop is CASSAWDRVGDGYTF. CDR3 sequence (DNA): TGTGCCAGTAGTGCCTGGGACAGGGTAGGTGATGGCTACACCTTC.

The CDR3 DNA follows: TGTGCCGGGGGGGCTAGCGGAAACACCTACGAGCAGTACTTC. Amino acid sequence: CAGGASGNTYEQYF. This sequence joins TRBV7-9 and TRBJ2-7; possibly TRBD2 for D (7 bases). The germline gives CDR1 SEHNR, CDR2 FQNEAQ (reference sequence). The CDR3 has 14 amino acids. V lost 11 bases to trimming and J lost 2 bases, with 19 bases between them.

The chain combines TRBV3-1 (or the pseudogene TRBV3-2) with TRBJ1-4, with a tentative D call TRBD1 (5 bases). Deletions cut 7 bases from V and 2 bases from J, with 11 bases between. Germline CDR1 is LGHDT and CDR2 is YNNKEL (reference sequence). This CDR3 has 14 residues. This CDR3 is CASMGGTTNEKLFF. In DNA, the CDR3 is TGTGCCAGCATGGGGGGAACGACTAATGAAAAACTGTTTTTT.

V usage is TRBV6-5 and J usage is TRBJ2-1, with TRBD2 as a possible D gene (6 bases). Germline CDR1 and CDR2: MNHEY and SVGAGI. The CDR3 sequence is 16 residues long. V gave up 0 bases and J gave up 5 bases, with 14 bases separating them. The CDR3 region has the DNA TGTGCCAGCAGTTACTCAGGGCTAGCGATAAACAATGAGCAGTTCTTC. Its protein product is CASSYSGLAINNEQFF.

This chain uses TRBV24-1 with TRBJ2-3; 7 bases match TRBD1. The trim removed 3 bases at V and 4 bases at J, leaving 6 bases unmatched. The CDR3 totals 15 residues. The germline CDR1 and CDR2 sequences are KGHDR and SFDVKD. In DNA, the CDR3 is TGTGCCACCAGTGATAGACAGGGCCCGGCAGATACGCAGTATTTT. Translating it yields CATSDRQGPADTQYF.

The chain carries TRBV5-1 and TRBJ1-2; perhaps TRBD1 as D (6 bases). Trimming cost V 6 bases and J 0 bases, with 9 bases left between them. This CDR3 is built from 13 residues. Germline assignment: CDR1 SGHRS and CDR2 YFSETQ. In DNA, the CDR3 is TGCGCCAGCAACGAGGGGGCTAACTATGGCTACACCTTC. Protein: CASNEGANYGYTF.

The rearrangement links TRBV12-2 to TRBJ1-4; no check of the table's D call, TRBD1, against the DNA was made. TRBV12-2 counts as a pseudogene. The CDR3 length is 15 residues. The CDR3, as DNA: TGTGCAAGTCGCCCGAAGGGGGCAACTAATGAAAAACTGTTTTTT. Translation: CASRPKGATNEKLFF.

This clone was picked up one time. The V and J genes are TRBV9 and TRBJ1-1, with TRBD1 identical over 7 bases. The CDR3 spans 15 residues. The V segment lost 3 bases and the J segment 9 bases; nucleotides outside the gene matches: 14. Germline V lookup: CDR1 SGDLS, CDR2 YYNGEE. For the CDR3, the DNA is TGTGCCAGCAGCGCTCCGGGAACAGGGGTGAGGAAAGCTTTCTTT. Translated: CASSAPGTGVRKAFF.

V usage is TRBV6-2 or TRBV6-3 and J usage is TRBJ1-2; 7 nucleotides align to TRBD1. V lost 0 bases, J lost 1 base, and 2 bases stayed unmatched. CDR1 MNHEY and CDR2 SVGEGT come from the germline V gene. The CDR3 covers 15 residues. As DNA, the CDR3 is TGTGCCAGCAGTTACTCCCGACAGGGTAACTATGGCTACACCTTC. This translates into CASSYSRQGNYGYTF.

V is TRBV11-2 and J is TRBJ2-1, with TRBD2 identical over 13 bases. Germline lookup yields CDR1 SGHAT and CDR2 FQNNGV. The CDR3 extends over 16 amino acids. Trimming removed 4 bases from V and 6 bases from J; junction bases left unmatched: 6. The CDR3 sequence is CASSSRLAGGPNEQFF. For the CDR3, the DNA is TGTGCCAGCAGCTCGCGACTAGCGGGAGGTCCCAATGAGCAGTTCTTC.

CDR3 bases: TGTGCCAGCCGGGACAGGGGCTACAATGAGCAGTTCTTC. Protein sequence: CASRDRGYNEQFF. The J gene is TRBJ2-1, the V gene TRBV7-9, with 10 bases aligning to TRBD1. This CDR3 has 13 amino acids. Germline CDR1 reads SEHNR; CDR2 reads FQNEAQ (reference sequence). The junction had 1 base not matched to a gene; V was cut back by 8 bases and J by 3 bases.

The rearrangement links TRBV24-1 to TRBJ2-1, with 7 nucleotides matching TRBD1. The CDR3 length is 16 residues. Germline assignment: CDR1 KGHDR and CDR2 SFDVKD. The trim removed 2 bases at V and 6 bases at J, leaving 9 bases unmatched. CDR3: CATSDSLTRQGNEQFF. CDR3 sequence (DNA): TGTGCCACCAGTGATTCGTTAACTCGACAGGGCAATGAGCAGTTCTTC.

The genes are TRBV7-2 and TRBJ2-1, with 9 bases aligning to TRBD2. CDR1 and CDR2 from the germline V gene are SGHTA and FQGNSA. The trim removed 4 bases at V and 6 bases at J, leaving 13 bases unmatched. This CDR3 is 17 amino acids long. The DNA of the CDR3 is TGTGCCAGCAGCTCCAACCCCGCCGGACTAGCGTTCAATGAGCAGTTCTTC. Protein sequence: CASSSNPAGLAFNEQFF.